The next 11 T cell receptor beta chains were all read from a single sample in a study of OX40 agonist ivuxolimab in advanced cancers. Only in-frame clones appear in the TCRdb table, and some are missing; sequencing was by immunoSEQ multiplex PCR. The data hold tens of thousands of clones, with 70% to 90% observed a single time. The specimen comprised CD4+ or CD8+ T cells sorted from blood, sampled in a trial of the OX40 agonist ivuxolimab. These receptors were taken from an adult with an advanced solid tumor such as melanoma, head and neck, liver or kidney cancer.

V is TRBV5-3 and J is TRBJ2-7; TRBD1 matches at 9 bases. TRBV5-3 carries the ORF label, with uncertain function. The V and J ends lost 6 bases and 1 base, in that order; junction bases with no gene match: 8. CDR3 length: 15 amino acids. The CDR3 loop is CARNTDRGDSYEQYF. In DNA form, the CDR3 reads TGTGCCAGAAACACCGACAGGGGGGATTCCTACGAGCAGTACTTC.

This clone appeared once. The chain uses TRBV7-2 and TRBJ2-1, with 14 positions matching TRBD2. The ends lost 5 bases at V and 10 bases at J; junction bases unmatched: 10. The CDR3 is 16 amino acids. Germline V gene sequence: CDR1 SGHTA, CDR2 FQGNSA. This CDR3 reads CASSPPGTSGRGEQFF. CDR3 bases: TGTGCCAGCAGCCCCCCCGGGACTAGCGGGAGAGGGGAGCAGTTCTTC.

The rearrangement uses TRBV4-2 and TRBJ2-2, with TRBD1 as a possible D gene (6 bases). This CDR3 contains 15 residues. Germline CDR1 reads LGHNA; CDR2 reads YNFKEQ. V was clipped by 5 bases and J by 1 base, with 11 bases between them. The CDR3 DNA reads as TGTGCCAGCAGCAACTACAGGGAGAACACCGGGGAGCTGTTTTTT. Its translation: CASSNYRENTGELFF.

The V and J genes are TRBV9 and TRBJ2-1, with D hard to call. Trimming left V 0 bases short and J 0 bases short, with 10 bases between. CDR1 and CDR2 from the germline V gene are SGDLS and YYNGEE. The CDR3 length is 16 residues. The DNA of the CDR3 is TGTGCCAGCAGCGTAGGTCCGTTTAGCTCCTACAATGAGCAGTTCTTC. Protein product: CASSVGPFSSYNEQFF.

V and J are TRBV11-3 and TRBJ2-7; D is uncertain. The germline V and J ends were trimmed by 0 bases and 6 bases, with 6 bases remaining between them. Germline lookup yields CDR1 SGHNT and CDR2 YENEEA. This CDR3 region has 12 residues. The CDR3: CASSLDLGEQYF. The CDR3, as DNA: TGTGCCAGCAGCTTAGATTTAGGCGAGCAGTACTTC.

The chain joins TRBV7-6 to TRBJ2-4; either TRBD1 or TRBD2 may fit D (5 bases each). V lost 5 bases to trimming and J lost 5 bases, with 16 bases between them. The CDR3 contains 15 residues. Germline CDR1 SGHVS, CDR2 FNYEAQ. The CDR3 DNA is TGTGCCAGCAGCCCTGGGGCGAGGGTTCAAAACATTCAGTACTTC. Protein: CASSPGARVQNIQYF.

This clone has only one observation. V is TRBV2 and J is TRBJ2-5, with 10 nucleotides matching TRBD2. Trimming removed 8 bases from V and 5 bases from J; junction bases left unmatched: 11. The CDR3 runs to 15 residues. Per the germline V gene, CDR1 is SNHLY and CDR2 is FYNNEI. The CDR3, as DNA: TGTGCCAGCGGGAGAGCGGGAGGGCAGAGGGAGACCCAGTACTTC. It encodes CASGRAGGQRETQYF.

This chain connects TRBV6-5 to TRBJ1-2; 10 bases agree with TRBD1. With V trimmed by 6 bases and J by 2 bases, 6 bases remained unmatched. The germline CDR1 and CDR2 sequences are MNHEY and SVGAGI. The CDR3 covers 15 residues. CDR3 DNA sequence: TGTGCCAGCAGAAGGACAGGGGGGAGAAACTATGGCTACACCTTC. This translates into CASRRTGGRNYGYTF.

The rearrangement joins TRBV29-1 to TRBJ2-1, with D uncertain. The CDR3 is 13 amino acids. Germline V gene sequence: CDR1 SQVTM, CDR2 ANQGSEA. With 8 bases removed from V and 2 bases from J, the gap between germline ends came to 13 bases. CDR3 loop: CSHRSGPYNEQFF. DNA of the CDR3: TGCAGCCATCGGTCTGGTCCCTACAATGAGCAGTTCTTC.

The chain joins TRBV6-5 to TRBJ2-3, with 10 positions matching TRBD1. The CDR3 is made up of 15 amino acids. CDR1 and CDR2 (germline): MNHEY, SVGAGI. V gave up 2 bases and J gave up 4 bases; unmatched junction bases: 3. The CDR3 DNA follows: TGTGCCAGCAGTTACGACAGGGGGCTTTCAGATACGCAGTATTTT. It encodes CASSYDRGLSDTQYF.

The V call is TRBV5-8, the J call TRBJ1-2; no definite D call. V was clipped by 4 bases and J by 8 bases, with 15 bases between them. The CDR3 is 13 residues long. Germline V CDR1 and CDR2: SGHTS, YDEGEE. CDR3 amino acids: CASSPLAEAGYTF. As DNA, the CDR3 is TGTGCCAGCAGCCCATTGGCAGAGGCCGGCTACACCTTC.